Listed below are T cell receptor beta chains from one sample, sequenced in a study of blood T cell repertoires in COVID-19. Assay used: immunoSEQ multiplex PCR; TCRdb lists only in-frame clones, some missing. The table lists fewer than 350,000 clones, 80% to 90% of them singletons. The sequenced sample was peripheral blood. The source of these receptors is a man aged 40-55 years with acute or convalescent COVID-19. The CDR3 runs from the conserved cysteine through the conserved F or W. Fields, in order: J gene, clone size, D gene, V gene, CDR3 protein, CDR3 DNA. The D gene is left open where the match is weak. Clone size appears in some rows only: once, few, many, or a class for an expanded clone.

J gene: TRBJ2-7; clone size: .; D gene: TRBD1; V gene: TRBV4-2; CDR3 protein: CASSQDYWAGGQASYEQYF; CDR3 DNA: TGTGCCAGCAGCCAAGACTATTGGGCCGGTGGACAGGCGTCCTACGAGCAGTACTTC
J gene: TRBJ1-5; clone size: .; D gene: .; V gene: TRBV5-6; CDR3 protein: CASSLRGFAQPQHF; CDR3 DNA: TGTGCCAGCAGCTTGCGAGGTTTTGCTCAGCCCCAGCATTTT
J gene: TRBJ2-2; clone size: .; D gene: .; V gene: TRBV7-6; CDR3 protein: CASSFPVGELFF; CDR3 DNA: TGTGCCAGCAGCTTCCCGGTGGGGGAGCTGTTTTTT
J gene: TRBJ1-1; clone size: .; D gene: .; V gene: TRBV11-3; CDR3 protein: CASSTREGTEAFF; CDR3 DNA: TGTGCCAGCAGCACCAGGGAGGGGACTGAAGCTTTCTTT
J gene: TRBJ2-7; clone size: .; D gene: .; V gene: TRBV30; CDR3 protein: CAWGRFNYEQYF; CDR3 DNA: TGTGCCTGGGGCCGATTTAACTACGAGCAGTACTTC
J gene: TRBJ2-7; clone size: once; D gene: .; V gene: TRBV7-2; CDR3 protein: CASSLVNGGPYEQYF; CDR3 DNA: TGTGCCAGCAGCTTAGTAAACGGGGGGCCCTACGAGCAGTACTTC
J gene: TRBJ2-7; clone size: .; D gene: .; V gene: TRBV7-9; CDR3 protein: CASSLALVGEQYF; CDR3 DNA: TGTGCCAGCAGCTTAGCGTTGGTCGGCGAGCAGTACTTC
J gene: TRBJ1-6; clone size: .; D gene: .; V gene: TRBV5-1; CDR3 protein: CASSLGSNSPLHF; CDR3 DNA: TGCGCCAGCAGCTTGGGGAGTAATTCACCCCTCCACTTT
J gene: TRBJ1-2; clone size: .; D gene: .; V gene: TRBV6-5; CDR3 protein: CASSYGRFYGYTF; CDR3 DNA: TGTGCCAGCAGTTACGGCAGGTTCTATGGCTACACCTTC
J gene: TRBJ2-1; clone size: .; D gene: .; V gene: TRBV6-6; CDR3 protein: CASMVHTNEQFF; CDR3 DNA: TGTGCCAGCATGGTCCACACCAATGAGCAGTTCTTC
J gene: TRBJ2-1; clone size: .; D gene: TRBD2; V gene: TRBV3-1/TRBV3-2; CDR3 protein: CASSIRGGYEQFF; CDR3 DNA: TGTGCCAGCAGCATCCGCGGGGGGTATGAGCAGTTCTTC
J gene: TRBJ1-4; clone size: .; D gene: .; V gene: TRBV3-1/TRBV3-2; CDR3 protein: CASSRMYTDGTNEKLFF; CDR3 DNA: TGTGCCAGCAGCCGAATGTACACAGACGGAACTAATGAAAAACTGTTTTTT
J gene: TRBJ1-5; clone size: .; D gene: .; V gene: TRBV4-2; CDR3 protein: CASSQSQAPGAQHF; CDR3 DNA: TGTGCCAGCAGCCAAAGCCAGGCCCCGGGGGCCCAGCATTTT
J gene: TRBJ1-4; clone size: .; D gene: TRBD1; V gene: TRBV10-3; CDR3 protein: CAISGTGDEKLFF; CDR3 DNA: TGTGCCATCAGCGGGACAGGGGATGAAAAACTGTTTTTT
J gene: TRBJ2-1; clone size: .; D gene: TRBD1; V gene: TRBV29-1; CDR3 protein: CSVEVRDREYYNEQFF; CDR3 DNA: TGCAGCGTTGAAGTCCGGGACAGGGAATACTACAATGAGCAGTTCTTC
J gene: TRBJ2-1; clone size: .; D gene: .; V gene: TRBV20-1; CDR3 protein: CSAPEGPEQFF; CDR3 DNA: TGCAGTGCCCCGGAGGGACCTGAGCAGTTCTTC
J gene: TRBJ1-2; clone size: .; D gene: .; V gene: TRBV5-1; CDR3 protein: CASSSDSLFNGYTF; CDR3 DNA: TGCGCCAGCAGCTCCGACAGCCTCTTCAACGGCTACACCTTC
J gene: TRBJ2-7; clone size: once; D gene: TRBD1; V gene: TRBV2; CDR3 protein: CASSTLGQGAYEQYF; CDR3 DNA: TGTGCCAGCAGTACCCTGGGACAGGGGGCTTATGAGCAGTACTTC
J gene: TRBJ1-2; clone size: .; D gene: .; V gene: TRBV9; CDR3 protein: CASSVDNRVVDGYTF; CDR3 DNA: TGTGCCAGCAGCGTAGATAACAGGGTCGTAGATGGCTACACCTTC
J gene: TRBJ1-6; clone size: .; D gene: TRBD1; V gene: TRBV7-8; CDR3 protein: CASSLDRGLSPLHF; CDR3 DNA: TGTGCCAGCAGCTTAGACAGGGGGCTTTCACCCCTCCACTTT
J gene: TRBJ2-5; clone size: .; D gene: TRBD2; V gene: TRBV5-6; CDR3 protein: CASSFQGGETQYF; CDR3 DNA: TGTGCCAGCAGCTTCCAGGGAGGGGAGACCCAGTACTTC
J gene: TRBJ1-2; clone size: .; D gene: .; V gene: TRBV5-4; CDR3 protein: CASSPRTVNGYTF; CDR3 DNA: TGTGCCAGCAGCCCACGGACAGTGAATGGCTACACCTTC
J gene: TRBJ1-1; clone size: .; D gene: .; V gene: TRBV18; CDR3 protein: CASSPQTGNTEAFF; CDR3 DNA: TGTGCCAGCTCACCTCAAACGGGGAACACTGAAGCTTTCTTT
J gene: TRBJ1-2; clone size: .; D gene: TRBD1; V gene: TRBV6-5; CDR3 protein: CASSSAGGRGNYGYTF; CDR3 DNA: TGTGCCAGCAGTTCAGCAGGGGGTCGGGGCAACTATGGCTACACCTTC
J gene: TRBJ2-3; clone size: .; D gene: TRBD2; V gene: TRBV5-1; CDR3 protein: CASSSRRASGVDTQYF; CDR3 DNA: TGCGCCAGCAGCTCCCGCCGGGCTAGCGGGGTTGATACGCAGTATTTT
J gene: TRBJ1-4; clone size: .; D gene: .; V gene: TRBV19; CDR3 protein: CASSNRGRGNEKLFF; CDR3 DNA: TGTGCCAGTAGTAATAGAGGCAGGGGAAATGAAAAACTGTTTTTT
J gene: TRBJ2-1; clone size: .; D gene: .; V gene: TRBV5-1; CDR3 protein: CASSPGGRNNEQFF; CDR3 DNA: TGCGCCAGCAGCCCGGGGGGCCGGAACAATGAGCAGTTCTTC
J gene: TRBJ1-1; clone size: .; D gene: .; V gene: TRBV7-2; CDR3 protein: CASSRGIVTEAFF; CDR3 DNA: TGTGCCAGCAGTAGGGGTATCGTCACTGAAGCTTTCTTT
J gene: TRBJ1-2; clone size: .; D gene: TRBD1; V gene: TRBV2; CDR3 protein: CASSEVGQSNYGYTF; CDR3 DNA: TGTGCCAGCAGTGAAGTGGGACAGTCAAACTATGGCTACACCTTC
J gene: TRBJ2-4; clone size: .; D gene: TRBD1; V gene: TRBV19; CDR3 protein: CASRTWDSAWDIQYF; CDR3 DNA: TGTGCCAGTAGAACCTGGGACAGCGCGTGGGACATTCAGTACTTC
J gene: TRBJ2-1; clone size: .; D gene: TRBD2; V gene: TRBV3-1/TRBV3-2; CDR3 protein: CASSQSLAGEQFF; CDR3 DNA: TGTGCCAGCAGCCAATCACTAGCGGGGGAGCAGTTCTTC
J gene: TRBJ2-2; clone size: once; D gene: TRBD1; V gene: TRBV19; CDR3 protein: CASSTNPPTGWAGELFF; CDR3 DNA: TGTGCCAGTAGTACCAATCCCCCGACAGGGTGGGCCGGGGAGCTGTTTTTT
J gene: TRBJ2-7; clone size: .; D gene: .; V gene: TRBV5-5; CDR3 protein: CASSLAVHSYEQYF; CDR3 DNA: TGTGCCAGCAGCTTGGCCGTACACTCCTACGAGCAGTACTTC
J gene: TRBJ2-2; clone size: .; D gene: .; V gene: TRBV2; CDR3 protein: CASSPMPGRVRWELFF; CDR3 DNA: TGTGCCAGCAGTCCCATGCCCGGGCGGGTACGGTGGGAGCTGTTTTTT
J gene: TRBJ2-7; clone size: once; D gene: .; V gene: TRBV5-8; CDR3 protein: CASSLEPRVGYEQYF; CDR3 DNA: TGTGCCAGCAGCTTGGAACCCAGGGTCGGATACGAGCAGTACTTC
J gene: TRBJ2-5; clone size: .; D gene: TRBD2; V gene: TRBV7-2; CDR3 protein: CASSPRLAGGRETQYF; CDR3 DNA: TGTGCCAGCAGCCCTCGTCTAGCGGGGGGGCGAGAGACCCAGTACTTC
J gene: TRBJ2-7; clone size: once; D gene: .; V gene: TRBV27; CDR3 protein: CASSLSAPAPGGYEQYF; CDR3 DNA: TGTGCCAGCAGTTTATCGGCCCCAGCCCCGGGTGGGTACGAGCAGTACTTC
J gene: TRBJ1-1; clone size: .; D gene: TRBD1; V gene: TRBV24-1; CDR3 protein: CATSGDSTEAFF; CDR3 DNA: TGTGCCACCAGTGGGGACAGCACTGAAGCTTTCTTT
J gene: TRBJ2-3; clone size: .; D gene: TRBD2; V gene: TRBV5-4; CDR3 protein: CASSLRGEDTQYF; CDR3 DNA: TGTGCCAGCAGCTTGCGGGGGGAAGATACGCAGTATTTT
J gene: TRBJ1-3; clone size: .; D gene: .; V gene: TRBV10-3; CDR3 protein: CAISGTASGNTIYF; CDR3 DNA: TGTGCCATCAGTGGGACAGCCTCTGGAAACACCATATATTTT
J gene: TRBJ1-5; clone size: .; D gene: .; V gene: TRBV19; CDR3 protein: CASSIGGGADQPQHF; CDR3 DNA: TGTGCCAGTAGTATAGGTGGAGGGGCCGATCAGCCCCAGCATTTT
J gene: TRBJ2-2; clone size: .; D gene: .; V gene: TRBV19; CDR3 protein: CATWTVTTGELFF; CDR3 DNA: TGTGCCACTTGGACAGTAACAACCGGGGAGCTGTTTTTT
J gene: TRBJ2-1; clone size: .; D gene: TRBD2; V gene: TRBV7-2; CDR3 protein: CASRSGGAGNEQFF; CDR3 DNA: TGTGCCAGCAGATCGGGGGGGGCCGGTAATGAGCAGTTCTTC
J gene: TRBJ1-4; clone size: once; D gene: .; V gene: TRBV12-3/TRBV12-4; CDR3 protein: CASTHGEKLFF; CDR3 DNA: TGTGCCAGCACCCACGGTGAAAAACTGTTTTTT
J gene: TRBJ2-3; clone size: once; D gene: .; V gene: TRBV2; CDR3 protein: CASSEVLANPDTQYF; CDR3 DNA: TGTGCCAGCAGTGAGGTACTAGCAAACCCAGATACGCAGTATTTT
J gene: TRBJ2-7; clone size: .; D gene: TRBD1; V gene: TRBV27; CDR3 protein: CASRRTGSNEQYF; CDR3 DNA: TGTGCCAGCAGAAGGACAGGGAGCAACGAGCAGTACTTC
J gene: TRBJ2-7; clone size: once; D gene: TRBD1; V gene: TRBV12-3/TRBV12-4; CDR3 protein: CASSPRDSEQYF; CDR3 DNA: TGTGCCAGCAGTCCCAGGGACAGCGAGCAGTACTTC
J gene: TRBJ2-1; clone size: .; D gene: TRBD2; V gene: TRBV24-1; CDR3 protein: CATKGTSGDNEQFF; CDR3 DNA: TGTGCCACCAAGGGGACTAGCGGGGACAATGAGCAGTTCTTC
J gene: TRBJ2-2; clone size: .; D gene: TRBD1; V gene: TRBV7-8; CDR3 protein: CASSYDTGGYTGELFF; CDR3 DNA: TGTGCCAGCAGCTATGACACAGGGGGCTACACCGGGGAGCTGTTTTTT
J gene: TRBJ1-1; clone size: .; D gene: .; V gene: TRBV3-1/TRBV3-2; CDR3 protein: CASSPRTGNTEAFF; CDR3 DNA: TGTGCCAGCAGCCCACGGACTGGAAACACTGAAGCTTTCTTT
J gene: TRBJ1-1; clone size: .; D gene: .; V gene: TRBV5-1; CDR3 protein: CASSSDRDFWTEAFF; CDR3 DNA: TGCGCCAGCAGCTCGGATCGGGACTTCTGGACTGAAGCTTTCTTT
J gene: TRBJ1-4; clone size: .; D gene: .; V gene: TRBV5-5; CDR3 protein: CASSSDSYGEKLFF; CDR3 DNA: TGTGCCAGCAGTTCGGACTCCTATGGGGAAAAACTGTTTTTT
J gene: TRBJ2-2; clone size: once; D gene: .; V gene: TRBV11-3; CDR3 protein: CASSLDWGPSTGELFF; CDR3 DNA: TGTGCCAGCAGCTTAGACTGGGGGCCGAGCACCGGGGAGCTGTTTTTT
J gene: TRBJ2-2; clone size: .; D gene: TRBD1; V gene: TRBV3-1/TRBV3-2; CDR3 protein: CASSLGQGGLFF; CDR3 DNA: TGTGCCAGCAGCCTTGGACAGGGAGGGCTGTTTTTT
J gene: TRBJ1-3; clone size: .; D gene: TRBD1; V gene: TRBV5-1; CDR3 protein: CASSLAPGTGNTIYF; CDR3 DNA: TGCGCCAGCAGCTTGGCCCCCGGGACAGGGAACACCATATATTTT
J gene: TRBJ1-2; clone size: .; D gene: .; V gene: TRBV10-3; CDR3 protein: CAIRTGGLYGYTF; CDR3 DNA: TGTGCCATCAGGACAGGAGGCCTTTATGGCTACACCTTC